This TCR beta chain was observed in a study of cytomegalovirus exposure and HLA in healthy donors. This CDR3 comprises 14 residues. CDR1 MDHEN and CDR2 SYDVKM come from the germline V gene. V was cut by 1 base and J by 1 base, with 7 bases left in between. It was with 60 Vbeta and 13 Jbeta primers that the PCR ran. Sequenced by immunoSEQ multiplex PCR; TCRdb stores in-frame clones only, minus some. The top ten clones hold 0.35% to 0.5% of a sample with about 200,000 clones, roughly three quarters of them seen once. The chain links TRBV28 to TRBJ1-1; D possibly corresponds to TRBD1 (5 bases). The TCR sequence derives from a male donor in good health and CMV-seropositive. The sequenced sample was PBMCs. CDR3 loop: CASSLLGQNTEAFF. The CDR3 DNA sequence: TGTGCCAGCAGTTTATTGGGGCAGAACACTGAAGCTTTCTTT.